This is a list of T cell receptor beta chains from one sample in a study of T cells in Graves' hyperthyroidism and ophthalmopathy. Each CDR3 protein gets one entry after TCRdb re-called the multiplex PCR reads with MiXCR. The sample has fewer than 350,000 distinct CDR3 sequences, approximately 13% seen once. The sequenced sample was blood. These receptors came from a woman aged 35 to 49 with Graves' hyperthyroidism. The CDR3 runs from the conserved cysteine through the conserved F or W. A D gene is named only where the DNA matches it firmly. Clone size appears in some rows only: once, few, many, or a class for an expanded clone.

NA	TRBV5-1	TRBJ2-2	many	TGTGCCAGCAGTTTAGGGGCCGCGAACACCGGGGAGCTGTTTTTT	CASSLGAANTGELFF
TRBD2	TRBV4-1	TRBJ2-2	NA	TGCGCCAGCAGCCAAACCTTAGGGACTAGTTCCACCGGGGAGCTGTTTTTT	CASSQTLGTSSTGELFF
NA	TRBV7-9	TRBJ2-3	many	TGTGCCAGCAGCTTGCGCACAGATACGCAGTATTTT	CASSLRTDTQYF
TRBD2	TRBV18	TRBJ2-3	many	TGTGCCAGCTCACCAGGGGAGACTAGCGGGAGCGATACGCAGTATTTT	CASSPGETSGSDTQYF
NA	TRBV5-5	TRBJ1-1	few	TGTGCCAGCAGCCATCCGGGACGAATTGAAGCTTTCTTT	CASSHPGRIEAFF
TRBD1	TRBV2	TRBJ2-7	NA	TGTGCCAGCAGGGCCGGGACAGAAAACTTCTACGAGCAGTACTTC	CASRAGTENFYEQYF
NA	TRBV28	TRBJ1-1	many	TGTGCCAGCAGTTTTTTGCGGGGGCAGGTCGCCAAAGCTTTCTTT	CASSFLRGQVAKAFF
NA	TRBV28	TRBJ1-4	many	TGTGCCAGCAGTCCCCGGACACTAAAAGGTGAAAAACTGTTTTTT	CASSPRTLKGEKLFF
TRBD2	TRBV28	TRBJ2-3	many	TGTGCCAGCAGTAGACTCGGGGCTAGCGGGAGTATCACAGATACGCAGTATTTT	CASSRLGASGSITDTQYF
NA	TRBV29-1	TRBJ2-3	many	TGCAGCGTTTTAGACCGCTTAAGGGCAGATACGCAGTATTTT	CSVLDRLRADTQYF
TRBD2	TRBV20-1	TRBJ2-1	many	TGCAGTGCCCAACTAGCGGGAGGGGATCAGGGCAATGAGCAGTTCTTC	CSAQLAGGDQGNEQFF
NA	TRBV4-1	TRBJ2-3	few	TGCGCCAGCAGCCCGATATGGACCGGGGATACGCAGTATTTT	CASSPIWTGDTQYF
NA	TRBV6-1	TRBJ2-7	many	TGTGCCAGCCAGGACAGCACCTACGAGCAGTACTTC	CASQDSTYEQYF
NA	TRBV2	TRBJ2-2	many	TGTGCCAGCAGTCCGAGGGTAAACACCGGGGAGCTGTTTTTT	CASSPRVNTGELFF
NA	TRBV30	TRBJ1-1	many	TGTGCCTGGGCACCGGGACACTGGAACACTGAAGCTTTCTTT	CAWAPGHWNTEAFF
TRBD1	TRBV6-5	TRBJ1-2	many	TGTGCCAGCAGTTACCGTCCGGACAGGGACCATGGCTACACCTTC	CASSYRPDRDHGYTF
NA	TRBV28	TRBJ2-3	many	TGTGCCAGCAGTTTAGGGGTGGCCCCACCCTACACAGATACGCAGTATTTT	CASSLGVAPPYTDTQYF
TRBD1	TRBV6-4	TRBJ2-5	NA	TGTGCCAGCAGTGAAGGCAGGGGGCGCGGAGAGACCCAGTACTTC	CASSEGRGRGETQYF
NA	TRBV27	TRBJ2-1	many	TGTGCCAGCAGTTTGTCCCAGTACTACAGTGGTGAGCAGTTCTTC	CASSLSQYYSGEQFF
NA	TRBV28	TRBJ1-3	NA	TGTGCCAGCAGCCCACGGGCCACCTCTGGAAACACCATATATTTT	CASSPRATSGNTIYF
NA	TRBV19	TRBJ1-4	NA	TGTGCCAGTAGTATAGGGCGAGGTCCTTATGAAAAACTGTTTTTT	CASSIGRGPYEKLFF
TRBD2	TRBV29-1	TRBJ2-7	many	TGCAGCGTCCAGCCTCGACTAGCGGGAGGCTACGAGCAGTACTTC	CSVQPRLAGGYEQYF
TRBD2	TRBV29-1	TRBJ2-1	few	TGCAGCGGGACTAGCGGGAATGAGCAGTTCTTC	CSGTSGNEQFF
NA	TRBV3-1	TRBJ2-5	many	TGTGCCAGCAGCCAAGATCGAGGTCAAGAGACCCAGTACTTC	CASSQDRGQETQYF
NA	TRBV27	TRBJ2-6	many	TGTGCCAGCAGTTTCGGAGGGGGCTCTGGGGCCAACGTCCTGACTTTC	CASSFGGGSGANVLTF
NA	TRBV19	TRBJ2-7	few	TGTGCCAGTAGTATTAAAATGGAAAGGATTTTCGGCTCCTACGAGCAGTACTTC	CASSIKMERIFGSYEQYF
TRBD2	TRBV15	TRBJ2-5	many	TGTGCCACCAGCAGCCTCCGGACTAGCGGGTACCAAGAGACCCAGTACTTC	CATSSLRTSGYQETQYF
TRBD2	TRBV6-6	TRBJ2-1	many	TGTGCCAGCAGTTACGGTGGGACTAGCTTGGCTGAGCAGTTCTTC	CASSYGGTSLAEQFF
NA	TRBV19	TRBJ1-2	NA	TGTGCCAGTAGTTTCGGACGGACGTTTGGCTACACCTTC	CASSFGRTFGYTF
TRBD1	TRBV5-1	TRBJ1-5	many	TGCGCCAGCAGCTCCACAGGGGGCAGTCAGCCCCAGCATTTT	CASSSTGGSQPQHF
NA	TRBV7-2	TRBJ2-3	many	TGTGCCAGCAGCTTTTCTAGCACAGATACGCAGTATTTT	CASSFSSTDTQYF
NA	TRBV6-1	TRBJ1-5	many	TGTGCCAGCAGTTACAGCGGGGGTGAAAATCCCTATCAGCCCCAGCATTTT	CASSYSGGENPYQPQHF
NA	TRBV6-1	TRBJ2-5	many	TGTGCCATATATTCGACTGGTGAAGAGACCCAGTACTTC	CAIYSTGEETQYF
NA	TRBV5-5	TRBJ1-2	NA	TGTGCCAGCAGTCAAGACCAGCGGGGCTACACCTTC	CASSQDQRGYTF
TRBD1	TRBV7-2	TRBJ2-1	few	TGTGCCAGCAGCTTAGGAGACAGGGGACCGGGTGAGCAGTTCTTC	CASSLGDRGPGEQFF
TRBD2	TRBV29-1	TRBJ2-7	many	TGCAGCATTGCGGGAGCCAGCCAAGGGCAGTACTTC	CSIAGASQGQYF
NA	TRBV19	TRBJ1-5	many	TGTGCCAGTAGTATAGAGTCGGCAGGGAATCAGCCCCAGCATTTT	CASSIESAGNQPQHF
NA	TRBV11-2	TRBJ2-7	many	TGTGCCAGCAGCTTCTCTACGCCGACAGGTACCCACGAGCAGTACTTC	CASSFSTPTGTHEQYF
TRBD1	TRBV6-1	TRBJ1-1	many	TGTGCCAGCACTCCGTTTGGGGCAGGGGGTTTAGACACTGAAGCTTTCTTT	CASTPFGAGGLDTEAFF
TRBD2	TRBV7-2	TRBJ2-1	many	TGTGCCAGCAGCTTAGGTCGCCTAGCGGGAGGGCGAAGCTCCTACAATGAGCAGTTCTTC	CASSLGRLAGGRSSYNEQFF
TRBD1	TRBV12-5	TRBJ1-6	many	TGTGCTAGTGGAGGGGGCTCGGGACGGGGGGATTCACCCCTCCACTTT	CASGGGSGRGDSPLHF
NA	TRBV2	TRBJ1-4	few	TGTGCCAGCAGGGATACCAATGAAAAACTGTTTTTT	CASRDTNEKLFF
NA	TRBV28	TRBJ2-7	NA	TGTGCCAGCAGTTTATGGGCAGGAGGAACCTACGAGCAGTACTTC	CASSLWAGGTYEQYF
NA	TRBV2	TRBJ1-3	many	TGTGCCAGCAAGATTGAGGGGAACTCTGGAAACACCATATATTTT	CASKIEGNSGNTIYF
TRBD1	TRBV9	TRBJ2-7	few	TGTGCCAGCAGCGTAGATGGACAGGGGTATGACGAGCAGTACTTC	CASSVDGQGYDEQYF